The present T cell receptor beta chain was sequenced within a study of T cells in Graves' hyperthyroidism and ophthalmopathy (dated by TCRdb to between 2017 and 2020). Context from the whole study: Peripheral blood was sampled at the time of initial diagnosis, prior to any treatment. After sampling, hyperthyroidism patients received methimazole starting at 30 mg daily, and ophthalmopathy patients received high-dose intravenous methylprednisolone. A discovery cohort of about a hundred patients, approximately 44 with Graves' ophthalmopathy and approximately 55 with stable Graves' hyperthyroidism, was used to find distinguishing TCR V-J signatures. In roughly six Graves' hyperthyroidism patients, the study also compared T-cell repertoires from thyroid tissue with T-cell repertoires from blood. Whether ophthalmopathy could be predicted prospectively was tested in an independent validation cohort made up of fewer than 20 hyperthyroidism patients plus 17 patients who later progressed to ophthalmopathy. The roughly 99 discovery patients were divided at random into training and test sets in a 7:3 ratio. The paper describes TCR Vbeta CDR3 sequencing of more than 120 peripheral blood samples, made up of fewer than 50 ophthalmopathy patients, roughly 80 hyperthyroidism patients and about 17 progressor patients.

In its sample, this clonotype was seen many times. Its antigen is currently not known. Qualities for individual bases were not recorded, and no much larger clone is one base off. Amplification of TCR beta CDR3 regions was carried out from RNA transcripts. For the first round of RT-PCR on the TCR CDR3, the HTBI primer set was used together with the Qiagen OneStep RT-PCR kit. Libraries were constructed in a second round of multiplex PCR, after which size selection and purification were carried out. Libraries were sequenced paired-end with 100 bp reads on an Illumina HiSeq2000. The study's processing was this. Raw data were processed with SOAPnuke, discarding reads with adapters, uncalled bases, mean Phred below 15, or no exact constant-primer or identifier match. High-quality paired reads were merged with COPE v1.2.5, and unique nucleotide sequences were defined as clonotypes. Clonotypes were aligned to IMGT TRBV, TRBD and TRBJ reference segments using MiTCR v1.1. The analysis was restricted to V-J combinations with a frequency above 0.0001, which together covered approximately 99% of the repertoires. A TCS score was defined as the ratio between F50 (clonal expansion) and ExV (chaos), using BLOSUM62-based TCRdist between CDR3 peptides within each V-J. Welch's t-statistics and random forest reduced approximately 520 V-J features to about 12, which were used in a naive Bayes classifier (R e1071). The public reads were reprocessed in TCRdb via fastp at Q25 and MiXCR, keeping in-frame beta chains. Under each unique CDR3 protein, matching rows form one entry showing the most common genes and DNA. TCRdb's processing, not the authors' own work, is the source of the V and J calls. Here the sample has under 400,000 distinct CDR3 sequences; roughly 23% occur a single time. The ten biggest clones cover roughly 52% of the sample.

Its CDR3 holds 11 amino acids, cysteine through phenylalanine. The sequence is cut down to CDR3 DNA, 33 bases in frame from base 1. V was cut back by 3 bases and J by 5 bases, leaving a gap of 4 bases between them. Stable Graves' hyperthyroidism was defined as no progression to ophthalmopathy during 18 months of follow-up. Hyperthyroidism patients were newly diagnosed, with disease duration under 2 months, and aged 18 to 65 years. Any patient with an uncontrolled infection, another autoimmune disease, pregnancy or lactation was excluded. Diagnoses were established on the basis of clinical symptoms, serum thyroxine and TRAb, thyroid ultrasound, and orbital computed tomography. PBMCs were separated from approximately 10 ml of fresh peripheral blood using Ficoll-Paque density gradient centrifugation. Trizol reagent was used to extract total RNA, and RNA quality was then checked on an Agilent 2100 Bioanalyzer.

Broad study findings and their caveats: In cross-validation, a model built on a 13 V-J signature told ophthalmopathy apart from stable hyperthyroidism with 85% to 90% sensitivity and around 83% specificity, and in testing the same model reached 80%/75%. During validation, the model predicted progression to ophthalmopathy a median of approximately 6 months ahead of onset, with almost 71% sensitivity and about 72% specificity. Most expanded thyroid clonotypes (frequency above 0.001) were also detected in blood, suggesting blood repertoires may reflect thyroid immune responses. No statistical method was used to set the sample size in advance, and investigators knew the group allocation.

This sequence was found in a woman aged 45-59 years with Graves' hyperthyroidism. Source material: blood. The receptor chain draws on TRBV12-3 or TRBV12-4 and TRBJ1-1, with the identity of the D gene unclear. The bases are TGTGCCAGCAGTTTGGGGACTGAAGCTTTCTTT. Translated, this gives CASSLGTEAFF.